A single sample is the source of the 14 T cell receptor beta chains below, sequenced in a study of prognosis after radiotherapy for stage I lung cancer. CDR3 of TCR beta was amplified from genomic DNA via a two-round multiplex PCR. Specific primers for each TRBV and TRBJ gene were what first-round PCR used. A single record per CDR3 protein comes from TCRdb applying MiXCR to the multiplex PCR reads. This sample has around 14,000 distinct CDR3 sequences, with roughly 29% found just once. This specimen was PBMCs, taken before or after stereotactic body radiation therapy (not recorded which). These TCRs come from a donor over 45 with non-small cell lung cancer.

By sample fraction, this clonotype is medium-sized. In DNA, the CDR3 is TGTGCCAGCAGCTTAGCGGCGGACAGGTGGGGGGAGCTGTTTTTT. This translates into CASSLAADRWGELFF. The genes are TRBV7-9 and TRBJ2-2, with 7 bases that match TRBD1. Germline assignment: CDR1 SEHNR and CDR2 FQNEAQ (reference sequence). The J segment lost 8 bases and the V segment lost 0 bases, leaving 6 bases of the junction unmatched. The CDR3 extends over 15 amino acids.

This clonotype showed up many times. The V and J genes are TRBV28 and TRBJ2-3; D might be TRBD1 (5 bases). V gave up 7 bases and J gave up 2 bases, with 13 bases separating them. The CDR3 loop spans 14 amino acids. The germline V gene has CDR1 MDHEN and CDR2 SYDVKM. The CDR3 is CASIRSRVTDTQYF. The CDR3 DNA sequence: TGTGCCAGCATAAGATCCAGGGTCACAGATACGCAGTATTTT.

The chain couples TRBV4-1 to TRBJ1-4, with no clear D. Germline assignment: CDR1 MGHRA and CDR2 YSYEKL. This CDR3 has 16 residues. V was trimmed by 9 bases and J by 2 bases, leaving 19 bases between them. The CDR3 here is CARSKERGNTNEKLFF. CDR3 nucleotides: TGCGCCAGAAGCAAAGAAAGAGGGAATACTAATGAAAAACTGTTTTTT.

There are many counts of this clonotype. The V call is TRBV4-1, the J call TRBJ2-7, with 8 nucleotides matching TRBD2. The CDR3 consists of 16 residues. The germline V gene has CDR1 MGHRA and CDR2 YSYEKL. Unmatched junction bases numbered 8, after V lost 1 base and J lost 3 bases. The CDR3, as DNA: TGCGCCAGCAGCCAAGTAACCGGGACTAGGCTCTACGAGCAGTACTTC. Protein sequence: CASSQVTGTRLYEQYF.

By sample fraction, this clonotype is medium-sized. V usage is TRBV24-1 and J usage is TRBJ2-3; D ambiguous. Per the germline V gene, CDR1 is KGHDR and CDR2 is SFDVKD. V lost 0 bases to trimming and J lost 0 bases, with 12 bases between them. This CDR3 has 17 amino acids. The CDR3 here is CATSDLRRGDSTDTQYF. The CDR3 DNA reads as TGTGCCACCAGTGATTTGCGTCGCGGAGATAGCACAGATACGCAGTATTTT.

This clonotype was detected ten times or more. The V gene is TRBV20-1, the J gene TRBJ1-5; TRBD1 might be the D (5 bases). V lost 3 bases and J 6 bases, leaving 12 bases between the germline ends. The CDR3 is 13 residues long. Germline assignment: CDR1 DFQATT and CDR2 SNEGSKA (reference sequence). The CDR3, as DNA: TGCAGTGCTAGTGGGGGGAAGATTCAGCCCCAGCATTTT. Residues: CSASGGKIQPQHF.

By frequency in the sample, this clonotype is medium-sized. The chain combines TRBV28 with TRBJ2-2, with D perhaps TRBD1 or TRBD2 (5 bases each). CDR3 length equals 16 residues. V lost 5 bases and J 2 bases, leaving 15 bases between the germline ends. CDR1 is MDHEN, CDR2 SYDVKM, per germline. The CDR3: CASSQRDPRNTGELFF. In nucleotides, the CDR3 is TGTGCCAGCAGTCAAAGGGACCCACGAAACACCGGGGAGCTGTTTTTT.

Ten or more counts support this clonotype. The chain links TRBV20-1 to TRBJ1-5, with D possibly TRBD1 on 5 matching bases. This CDR3 has 12 residues. V was shortened by 4 bases and J by 6 bases, with 10 bases between the two germline ends. Germline CDR1 and CDR2: DFQATT and SNEGSKA (reference sequence). CDR3 in DNA: TGCAGTGCTAAGGCAGGGAGTCAGCCCCAGCATTTT. This codes for CSAKAGSQPQHF.

This clonotype is labeled medium-sized. The CDR3 DNA reads TGTGCCAGCAGCCCGACAGGGCCCTTCGGGGAGCTGTTTTTT. Its translation is CASSPTGPFGELFF. The rearrangement uses TRBV11-1 and TRBJ2-2; 7 bases are a match to TRBD1. The germline gives CDR1 SGHAT, CDR2 FQDESV (reference sequence). The CDR3 runs 14 residues. Unmatched junction bases numbered 7, after V lost 5 bases and J lost 7 bases.

The sample holds many counts of this clonotype. The gene calls are TRBV5-1 and TRBJ1-1; D ambiguous. V dropped 1 base and J dropped 3 bases, with 10 bases sitting between them. The CDR3 consists of 14 residues. CDR1 and CDR2 (germline): SGHRS, YFSETQ. The CDR3 loop is CASSLMRADTEAFF. The CDR3 coding sequence is TGCGCCAGCAGCTTGATGAGAGCTGACACTGAAGCTTTCTTT.

This clonotype was seen just once. Germline and junction disagree at one end, which may indicate a read error. The chain links TRBV6-2 or TRBV6-3 to TRBJ2-3; TRBD2 agrees at 7 bases. The germline V gene has CDR1 MNHEY and CDR2 SVGEGT. The CDR3 has 15 amino acids. The CDR3 DNA reads TGTGCCAGCAGTGAAATCGGGGGGTCCACAGATACGCAATATTTT. The encoded protein is CASSEIGGSTDTQYF.

Details on this clonotype: A far larger clone is a single base away, which makes a read error likely. The rearrangement links TRBV6-9 to TRBJ2-7; tentatively, D is TRBD1 (6 bases). Germline assignment: CDR1 MNHGY and CDR2 SVAAGI. This CDR3 has 16 amino acids. CDR3: CACSYVVTGRSYEQYF. DNA for the CDR3: TGTGCCTGCAGTTACGTGGTGACAGGACGGTCCTACGAGCAGTACTTC.

This clonotype was seen many times. The chain is built from TRBV20-1 and TRBJ1-1, with D perhaps matching TRBD1 (5 bases). The ends were cut back, 3 bases at V and 0 bases at J, with 23 bases in the middle. This CDR3 is 18 amino acids long. Germline assignment: CDR1 DFQATT and CDR2 SNEGSKA (reference sequence). The CDR3 DNA reads TGCAGTGCTAGGGGGGGGACGGGACCCGGTAATATGAACACTGAAGCTTTCTTT. Translation: CSARGGTGPGNMNTEAFF.

Turning to this clonotype: A far larger clone is one nucleotide away, so this likely arose from a read error. The V call is TRBV6-4, the J call TRBJ1-6; D uncertain. Germline V gives CDR1 MRHNA, CDR2 SNTAGT. This CDR3 spans 16 amino acids. The CDR3 DNA reads TGTGCCAGCAGTTACGGGCGGGGATCCTATAATTCACCCCCCCACTTT. Protein sequence: CASSYGRGSYNSPPHF.